The 14 T cell receptor beta chains presented below share a single source sample, sequenced in a study of cytomegalovirus exposure and HLA in healthy donors. The PCR employed 60 Vbeta primers together with 13 Jbeta primers. Sequencing was performed with immunoSEQ multiplex PCR; in TCRdb, only in-frame clones are kept and a portion is missing. The sample has about 110,000 clones; 76% are singletons. Sequenced input: PBMCs. The receptors were gathered from a woman aged 50 to 65 in good health and CMV-seropositive.

The chain couples TRBV19 to TRBJ2-5, with D perhaps TRBD2 (5 bases). With the DNA end fitting TRBJ2-7 better, the J assignment may be wrong. This CDR3 spans 14 amino acids. Looked up from germline, CDR1 is LNHDA and CDR2 is SQIVND (reference sequence). The CDR3 protein is CASRPRGRDYEQYF. Here the CDR3 DNA reads TGTGCCAGTAGGCCCCGGGGTCGGGACTACGAGCAGTACTTC.

DNA of the CDR3: TGTGCCAGCAGTCCGCCGAACACAGGGATGCATGAAAAACTGTTTTTT. Residues: CASSPPNTGMHEKLFF. The gene calls are TRBV27 and TRBJ1-4; D perhaps matches TRBD1 (6 bases). The CDR3 spans 16 residues. Trimming stripped 5 bases from V and 6 bases from J, with 19 bases between. Germline loops: CDR1 MNHEY, CDR2 SMNVEV (reference sequence).

The V gene is TRBV9, the J gene TRBJ2-7; 8 bases agree with TRBD1. The CDR3 has 15 residues. Per germline, CDR1 SGDLS and CDR2 YYNGEE. The V gene end was trimmed by 0 bases and the J gene end by 3 bases; junction bases not matched to a gene: 5. CDR3 region: CASSVEAGGFYEQYF. The CDR3 nucleotides read TGTGCCAGCAGCGTAGAAGCAGGGGGCTTCTACGAGCAGTACTTC.

Written as DNA, the CDR3 is TGTGCCAGCAGTTACTCGGCTAGCGGGAGCTACGAGCAGTACTTC. This translates into CASSYSASGSYEQYF. V usage is TRBV6-6 and J usage is TRBJ2-7, with 10 bases lining up with TRBD2. This CDR3 has 15 residues. From germline, CDR1 is MNHNY and CDR2 SVGAGI (reference sequence). Trimming cost V 0 bases and J 3 bases; bases outside gene matches: 2.

Here the CDR3 DNA reads TGTGCCAGCAGCCTACTAGAAGTTGGCTACACCTTC. Protein sequence: CASSLLEVGYTF. This chain links TRBV6-6 with TRBJ1-2; D unclear. V was clipped by 6 bases and J by 7 bases, with 12 bases between them. This CDR3 spans 12 amino acids. Germline CDR1 MNHNY, CDR2 SVGAGI (reference sequence).

The chain carries TRBV7-3 and TRBJ2-3, with D perhaps matching TRBD2 (6 bases). CDR1 and CDR2 from the germline V gene are SGHTA and FQGTGA. Trimming removed 4 bases from V and 0 bases from J, with 17 bases in between. CDR3 size: 17 residues. The CDR3 loop reads CASSSMLGGPSTDTQYF. In DNA form, the CDR3 reads TGTGCCAGCAGCTCGATGCTCGGGGGTCCTAGCACAGATACGCAGTATTTT.

V gene TRBV27 combines with J gene TRBJ1-5; TRBD1 matches 10 bases. CDR3 size: 13 residues. V was pared by 6 bases and J by 4 bases, with 0 bases of the junction left unmatched. Germline-derived CDR1 and CDR2 are MNHEY and SMNVEV (reference sequence). CDR3 DNA sequence: TGTGCCAGCAGGGACAGGGGGAATCAGCCCCAGCATTTT. Translating gives CASRDRGNQPQHF.

This clone came up a few times. The rearrangement uses TRBV14 and TRBJ1-1, with D possibly TRBD1 on 6 matching bases. The V end lost 0 bases, the J end lost 2 bases, and 10 bases lay between the germline ends. In germline, CDR1 is SGHDN, CDR2 FVKESK. CDR3 length: 15 amino acids. This CDR3 is CASSQDKGVNTEAFF. Here the CDR3 DNA reads TGTGCCAGCAGCCAAGATAAGGGGGTAAACACTGAAGCTTTCTTT. The whole variable domain, remainder taken from reference TRBV14 and TRBJ1-1, is EAGVTQFPSHSVIEKGQTVTLRCDPISGHDNLYWYRRVMGKEIKFLLHFVKESKQDESGMPNNRFLAERTGGTYSTLKVQPAELEDSGVYFCASSQDKGVNTEAFFGQGTRLTVV.

V gene TRBV5-1 combines with J gene TRBJ2-7; D perhaps matches TRBD1 (5 bases). Germline lookup yields CDR1 SGHRS and CDR2 YFSETQ. The CDR3 is made up of 17 amino acids. V lost 1 base and J lost 0, with 17 bases in between. The CDR3 loop reads CASSLRVGETLSYEQYF. The CDR3 DNA reads as TGCGCCAGCAGCTTGAGGGTAGGGGAAACCCTCTCCTACGAGCAGTACTTC.

This clone was found a few times. V and J are TRBV5-4 and TRBJ2-1; D call uncertain. The CDR3 has 13 amino acids. Trimming left V 0 bases short and J 9 bases short, with 10 bases between. CDR1 and CDR2 from the germline V gene are SGHNT and YYREEE (reference sequence). The CDR3 sequence is CASSLGSESEQFF. CDR3 nucleotide sequence: TGTGCCAGCAGCTTGGGGTCCGAGAGTGAGCAGTTCTTC. Together with reference TRBV5-4 and TRBJ2-1, the CDR3 gives the full variable domain: ETGVTQSPTHLIKTRGQQVTLRCSSQSGHNTVSWYQQALGQGPQFIFQYYREEENGRGNFPPRFSGLQFPNYSSELNVNALELDDSALYLCASSLGSESEQFFGPGTRLTVL.

This chain connects TRBV5-1 to TRBJ2-7; 10 positions match TRBD2. Losses at the gene ends were 4 bases for V and 6 bases for J; bases not matched to a gene: 13. The CDR3 is made up of 16 amino acids. Germline V CDR1 and CDR2: SGHRS, YFSETQ. The CDR3 bases are TGCGCCAGCAGCCCTTCAGCCCAAAGCGGGGGGGCCGAGCAGTACTTC. Protein: CASSPSAQSGGAEQYF.

The genes are TRBV11-2 and TRBJ2-1; TRBD1 agrees at 7 bases. Germline CDR1 SGHAT, CDR2 FQNNGV. Unmatched junction bases numbered 6, after V lost 1 base and J lost 3 bases. This CDR3 spans 16 amino acids. The CDR3 protein is CASSLVGQWSYNEQFF. CDR3 nucleotides: TGTGCCAGCAGCTTAGTGGGACAGTGGAGCTACAATGAGCAGTTCTTC.

The chain recombines TRBV5-5 with TRBJ2-7; D is unclear. V lost 2 bases and J 0 bases, leaving 3 bases between the germline ends. This CDR3 region has 12 residues. CDR1 SGHKS and CDR2 YYEKEE come from the germline V gene (reference sequence). Here the CDR3 DNA reads TGTGCCAGCAGCTTCAGCTCCTACGAGCAGTACTTC. Residues: CASSFSSYEQYF.

This clone was counted between two and nine times. V and J are TRBV19 and TRBJ2-5; 7 bases map to TRBD2. The CDR3 covers 13 residues. In germline, CDR1 is LNHDA, CDR2 SQIVND (reference sequence). V dropped 6 bases and J dropped 5; count of bases not matched to a gene: 6. CDR3 in DNA: TGTGCCAGTAGGTCCAGCGGGACGGAGACCCAGTACTTC. Translating gives CASRSSGTETQYF.